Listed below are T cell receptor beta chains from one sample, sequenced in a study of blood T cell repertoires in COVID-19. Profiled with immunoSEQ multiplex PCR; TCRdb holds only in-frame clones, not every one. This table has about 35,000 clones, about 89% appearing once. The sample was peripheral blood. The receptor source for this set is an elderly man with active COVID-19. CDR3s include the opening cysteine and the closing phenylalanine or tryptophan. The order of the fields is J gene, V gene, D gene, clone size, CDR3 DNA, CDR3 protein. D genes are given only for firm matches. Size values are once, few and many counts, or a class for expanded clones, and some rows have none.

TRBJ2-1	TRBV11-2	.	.	TGTGCCAGCAGCCCCTGGCGGGGTATCAATGAGCAGTTCTTC	CASSPWRGINEQFF
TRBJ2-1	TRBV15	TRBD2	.	TGTGCCACCAGCAGGCCGGGACTAGCGGGAGTCAATGAGCAGTTCTTC	CATSRPGLAGVNEQFF
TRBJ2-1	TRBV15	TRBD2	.	TGTGCCACCAGCACAAGGACTAGCGGACGTGGAACCTACAATGAGCAGTTCTTC	CATSTRTSGRGTYNEQFF
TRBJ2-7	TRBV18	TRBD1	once	TGTGCCAGCTCCCAAACTACAGGGGGCTACGAGCAGTACTTC	CASSQTTGGYEQYF
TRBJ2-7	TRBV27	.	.	TGTGCCAGCAGCCCTTTAGGAGGGAGCCCGACTAACGAGCAGTACTTC	CASSPLGGSPTNEQYF
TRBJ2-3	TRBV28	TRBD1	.	TGTGCCAGCAGTGCGCCGGGACAGGGAACAGATACGCAGTATTTT	CASSAPGQGTDTQYF
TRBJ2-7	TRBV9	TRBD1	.	TGTGCCAGCAGCTCGGATGACAGGGGGGGATCCTACGAGCAGTACTTC	CASSSDDRGGSYEQYF
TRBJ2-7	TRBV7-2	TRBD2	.	TGTGCCAGCAGCTTGAAGGGGTTAGCGGGAGAGAAATCCTACGAGCAGTACTTC	CASSLKGLAGEKSYEQYF
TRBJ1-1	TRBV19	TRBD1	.	TGTGCCAGTACTCCCAGGGGGGACACTGAAGCTTTCTTT	CASTPRGDTEAFF
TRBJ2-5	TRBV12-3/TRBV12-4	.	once	TGTGCCAGCAGGCCTAACGGAGAGACCCAGTACTTC	CASRPNGETQYF
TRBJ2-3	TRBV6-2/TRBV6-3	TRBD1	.	TGTGCCAGCCGCCGCCTCCAGGGGGCAGATACGCAGTATTTT	CASRRLQGADTQYF
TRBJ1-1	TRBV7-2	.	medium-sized	TGTGCCAGCAGCACATACACTGAAGCTTTCTTT	CASSTYTEAFF
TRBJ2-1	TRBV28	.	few	TGTGCCAGCAGTCCCGCGAGTTGGGAGCAGTTCTTC	CASSPASWEQFF
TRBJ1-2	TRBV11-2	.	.	TGTGCCAGCAGCTTAGACCTTAGACTCTATGGCTACACCTTC	CASSLDLRLYGYTF
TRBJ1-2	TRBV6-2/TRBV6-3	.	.	TGTGCCAGCAGTTACGGGCGTTATGGCTACACCTTC	CASSYGRYGYTF
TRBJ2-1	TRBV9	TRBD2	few	TGTGCCAGCAGCGCTGCGGGGGGGGAGCAGTTCTTC	CASSAAGGEQFF